A selection of T cell receptor beta chains follows, all from one sample in a study of cytotoxic CD8 clonotypes in ibrutinib-treated CLL. The repertoire was sequenced with immunoSEQ multiplex PCR; TCRdb's copy has only in-frame clones and lacks some. This sample carries 250,000 to 350,000 clones, roughly four fifths of them seen once, and the ten largest clones take about 5.3%. This material consisted of PBMCs, taken at disease progression, from a patient treated with ibrutinib. All receptors derive from a human donor with chronic lymphocytic leukemia. Both conserved end residues are part of each CDR3. D genes are given only for firm matches. Clone size is given for some rows only: seen once, a few or many times, or a class if the clone is expanded.

d_gene,v_gene,j_gene,abundance,CDR3aa,CDR3nt
.,TRBV19,TRBJ1-2,once,CASSIVADYGYTF,TGTGCCAGTAGTATAGTTGCAGACTATGGCTACACCTTC
.,TRBV18,TRBJ2-5,.,CASSPVIQGRQETQYF,TGTGCCAGCTCACCAGTCATACAGGGGAGGCAAGAGACCCAGTACTTC
TRBD1,TRBV11-1,TRBJ2-3,.,CASSSPGWTGPQYF,TGTGCCAGCAGCTCGCCTGGATGGACAGGGCCGCAGTATTTT
.,TRBV29-1,TRBJ2-5,.,CSVEAGKFQETQYF,TGCAGCGTTGAAGCGGGGAAGTTCCAAGAGACCCAGTACTTC
TRBD1,TRBV6-1,TRBJ1-6,.,CASRKTGVRDSPLHF,TGTGCCAGCAGAAAAACAGGGGTGAGGGATTCACCCCTCCACTTT
.,TRBV19,TRBJ2-3,.,CASRVGWDTQYF,TGTGCCAGTAGGGTCGGGTGGGATACGCAGTATTTT
TRBD1,TRBV6-5,TRBJ1-1,few,CASKTRQGAVEAFF,TGTGCCAGCAAAACTAGACAGGGGGCTGTTGAAGCTTTCTTT
TRBD2,TRBV5-1,TRBJ2-2,.,CASSRSPTSGYTGELFF,TGCGCCAGCAGCCGTTCCCCTACTAGCGGGTACACCGGGGAGCTGTTTTTT
TRBD2,TRBV7-9,TRBJ2-3,.,CASSLGGGSADTQYF,TGTGCCAGCAGCTTAGGCGGGGGGAGTGCAGATACGCAGTATTTT
.,TRBV11-2,TRBJ1-1,.,CASSWGTEAFF,TGTGCCAGCAGCTGGGGGACTGAAGCTTTCTTT
TRBD2,TRBV5-1,TRBJ2-3,.,CASSRAFSGVTQDTQYF,TGCGCCAGCAGCCGAGCCTTTAGCGGGGTCACCCAAGATACGCAGTATTTT
.,TRBV27,TRBJ2-1,.,CASSSGYNEQFF,TGTGCCAGCAGTTCGGGGTACAATGAGCAGTTCTTC
TRBD2,TRBV5-4,TRBJ2-5,.,CASSFGASGETQYF,TGTGCCAGCAGCTTCGGGGCTAGCGGAGAGACCCAGTACTTC
.,TRBV27,TRBJ2-7,.,CASSYRDTGAAYEQYF,TGTGCCAGCAGTTACCGGGACACGGGGGCAGCCTACGAGCAGTACTTC
.,TRBV29-1,TRBJ1-2,.,CSVEGRPNLGGVYGYTF,TGCAGCGTTGAAGGACGGCCTAACCTAGGCGGGGTTTATGGCTACACCTTC
TRBD1,TRBV5-1,TRBJ2-1,.,CASSTRPRQGNEQFF,TGCGCCAGCAGCACAAGGCCGCGACAGGGTAACGAGCAGTTCTTC
TRBD2,TRBV18,TRBJ2-3,.,CASSPIAGGPGDTQYF,TGTGCCAGCTCACCGATAGCGGGAGGGCCGGGGGATACGCAGTATTTT
.,TRBV6-5,TRBJ1-2,.,CASSSTARGYTF,TGTGCCAGCAGTTCCACAGCCAGGGGCTACACCTTC
.,TRBV6-5,TRBJ2-1,.,CASSYVGNEQFF,TGTGCCAGCAGTTACGTGGGGAATGAGCAGTTCTTC
.,TRBV6-1,TRBJ2-5,.,CASNNREEETQYF,TGTGCCAGCAACAACAGGGAAGAAGAGACCCAGTACTTC
.,TRBV6-5,TRBJ2-7,.,CASSYRGAGHEQYF,TGTGCCAGCAGTTACAGAGGGGCCGGACACGAGCAGTACTTC
.,TRBV7-3,TRBJ2-3,.,CASSPGQGGTQYF,TGTGCCAGCAGCCCTGGGCAGGGTGGGACGCAGTATTTT
.,TRBV27,TRBJ2-7,few,CASSLTGPTSYEQYF,TGTGCCAGCAGTTTAACGGGCCCCACCTCCTACGAGCAGTACTTC
.,TRBV4-1,TRBJ2-7,.,CASSLYSTNSGEQYF,TGCGCCAGCAGCCTTTACTCGACCAACTCGGGGGAGCAGTACTTC
TRBD1,TRBV18,TRBJ2-7,.,CASSRRDRSYEQYF,TGTGCCAGCTCACGCCGGGACAGATCCTACGAGCAGTACTTC
.,TRBV18,TRBJ1-5,few,CASSPTADNQPQHF,TGTGCCAGCTCACCAACTGCCGACAATCAGCCCCAGCATTTT
.,TRBV27,TRBJ1-2,few,CASSLSVPGFYGYTF,TGTGCCAGCAGTTTATCGGTTCCGGGGTTCTATGGCTACACCTTC
.,TRBV5-1,TRBJ1-2,.,CASSFGGTYDGYTF,TGCGCCAGCAGCTTTGGCGGGACATACGATGGCTACACCTTC